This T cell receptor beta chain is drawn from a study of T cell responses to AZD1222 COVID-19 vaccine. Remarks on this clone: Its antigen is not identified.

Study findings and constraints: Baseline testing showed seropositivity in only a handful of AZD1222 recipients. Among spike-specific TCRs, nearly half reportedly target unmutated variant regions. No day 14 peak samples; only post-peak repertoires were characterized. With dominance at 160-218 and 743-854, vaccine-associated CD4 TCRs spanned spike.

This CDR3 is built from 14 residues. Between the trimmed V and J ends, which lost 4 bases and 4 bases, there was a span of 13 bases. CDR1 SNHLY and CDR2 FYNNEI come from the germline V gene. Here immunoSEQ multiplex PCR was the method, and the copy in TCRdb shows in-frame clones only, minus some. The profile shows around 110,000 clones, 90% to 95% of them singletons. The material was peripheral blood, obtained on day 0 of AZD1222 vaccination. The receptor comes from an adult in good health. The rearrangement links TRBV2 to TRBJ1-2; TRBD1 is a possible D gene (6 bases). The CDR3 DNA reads TGTGCCAGCAGTGCTAACAGGGCTACCTATGGCTACACCTTC. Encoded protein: CASSANRATYGYTF.